This T cell receptor beta chain was obtained from a study of blood T cells in healthy people across ages. Whole-study results and caveats: Strong correlation was found linking TCR beta diversity to naive T cell percentage.

The donors, aged 6 to 90, were healthy Caucasians from Russia. PBMCs were isolated at a quantity of at least 7 million per sample. The authors ran a second PCR of roughly 6 to 11 cycles using a sample-barcoded 5' primer and a J-beta primer mix. MiXCR was run by TCRdb on the 5' RACE reads, yielding one entry per CDR3 protein. The table shows approximately 1,700,000 distinct CDR3 sequences, with roughly 43% occurring only once. V was shortened by 5 bases and J by 2 bases, with 12 bases between the two germline ends. The CDR3 consists of 14 residues. Germline values: CDR1 SEHNR, CDR2 FQNEAQ (reference sequence). This clonotype was counted a few times. The antigen remains unidentified.

The material sequenced was blood. The TCR comes from a human donor in good health. The rearrangement links TRBV7-9 to TRBJ1-2; D is uncertain. Here the CDR3 reads CASSPAVGNYGYTF. CDR3 in DNA: TGTGCCAGCAGCCCCGCAGTGGGCAACTATGGCTACACCTTC.